These 16 T cell receptor beta chains share one sample of origin, sequenced in a study of T cells in localized non-small cell lung cancer. Generated by immunoSEQ multiplex PCR, the TCRdb table keeps only in-frame clones and is missing some. The profile shows fewer than 15,000 clones, roughly four fifths of them singletons. The input for sequencing was peripheral blood, taken before any cancer treatment. The receptors shown here come from a female donor older than 55 with stage I squamous cell lung carcinoma.

The chain uses TRBV6-4 and TRBJ2-3, with D perhaps matching TRBD1 or TRBD2 (5 bases each). Germline CDR1 is MRHNA and CDR2 is SNTAGT. V shed 6 bases and J shed 1 base, with 17 bases lying between them. The CDR3 sequence is 16 residues long. DNA of the CDR3: TGTGCCAGCAGCCCCGCCCGTGGGGGTGGCACAGATACGCAGTATTTT. Translated: CASSPARGGGTDTQYF.

The chain is built from TRBV9 and TRBJ2-3, with TRBD2 matching over 9 bases. V gave up 4 bases and J gave up 4 bases; unmatched junction bases: 4. The CDR3 has 14 amino acids. The germline gives CDR1 SGDLS, CDR2 YYNGEE. The CDR3 DNA reads as TGTGCCAGCAGCACACGGACTAGCGCAGATACGCAGTATTTT. This sequence encodes CASSTRTSADTQYF.

The chain is built from TRBV5-1 and TRBJ2-2, with 11 positions matching TRBD1. CDR1 and CDR2 (germline): SGHRS, YFSETQ. CDR3 size: 15 residues. Germline trimming cut 6 bases from V and 6 bases from J; bases unmatched to any gene: 7. The chain's CDR3 is CASTIGTGGPGELFF. The DNA for the CDR3 is TGCGCCAGCACGATCGGGACAGGGGGTCCCGGGGAGCTGTTTTTT.

The chain uses TRBV25-1 and TRBJ2-7; TRBD1 agrees at 8 bases. Germline V CDR1 and CDR2: MGHDK, SYGVNS. Unmatched junction bases numbered 4, after V lost 6 bases and J lost 0 bases. This CDR3 spans 14 amino acids. CDR3 bases: TGTGCCAGCAGGGCGACAGGGGTCTCCTACGAGCAGTACTTC. It specifies CASRATGVSYEQYF.

V usage is TRBV12-5 and J usage is TRBJ2-2; D is unclear. This CDR3 has 15 residues. Trimming stripped 0 bases from V and 1 base from J, with 6 bases between. Germline CDR1 and CDR2: LGHNT and FRNRAP. The CDR3 coding sequence is TGTGCTAGTGGTTTGGTCCTGGGGAACACCGGGGAGCTGTTTTTT. Translated: CASGLVLGNTGELFF. Combining the CDR3 with reference TRBV12-5 and TRBJ2-2 gives the whole variable domain DARVTQTPRHKVTEMGQEVTMRCQPILGHNTVFWYRQTMMQGLELLAYFRNRAPLDDSGMPKDRFSAEMPDATLATLKIQPSEPRDSAVYFCASGLVLGNTGELFFGEGSRLTVL.

The chain couples TRBV4-3 to TRBJ2-2; D ambiguous. V lost 4 bases, J lost 1 base, and 7 bases lay in between. Germline V gene data show CDR1 as LGHNA and CDR2 as YSLEER. This CDR3 is built from 14 residues. CDR3 in amino acids: CASSRYRNTGELFF. The CDR3 DNA reads TGCGCCAGCAGCCGTTACAGGAACACCGGGGAGCTGTTTTTT.

The V call is TRBV4-1, the J call TRBJ2-7; 12 bases match TRBD2. The CDR3 runs 15 residues. The trim removed 4 bases at V and 5 bases at J, leaving 6 bases unmatched. Germline V gene lookup returns CDR1 MGHRA and CDR2 YSYEKL. CDR3 protein: CASSPGLAGRNEQYF. The CDR3 bases are TGCGCCAGCAGCCCCGGACTAGCGGGGAGGAACGAGCAGTACTTC.

This sequence joins TRBV11-3 and TRBJ1-5; no clear D gene. The V and J ends lost 0 bases and 3 bases respectively, with 3 bases between them. Germline V gene lookup returns CDR1 SGHNT and CDR2 YENEEA. The CDR3 length is 13 residues. The chain's CDR3 is CASSLDNNQPQHF. The CDR3 nucleotides are TGTGCCAGCAGCTTAGATAACAATCAGCCCCAGCATTTT.

V usage is TRBV10-3 and J usage is TRBJ2-5; TRBD2 agrees at 12 bases. The trim removed 8 bases at V and 3 bases at J, leaving 7 bases unmatched. Looked up from germline, CDR1 is ENHRY and CDR2 is SYGVKD. The CDR3 spans 15 residues. The CDR3 protein is CAIGASGGVEETQYF. The CDR3 coding sequence is TGTGCCATCGGGGCTAGCGGGGGGGTAGAAGAGACCCAGTACTTC.

The chain carries TRBV5-5 and TRBJ1-4; the D is unclear. Looked up from germline, CDR1 is SGHKS and CDR2 is YYEKEE (reference sequence). This CDR3 is built from 14 residues. V was cut by 0 bases and J by 8 bases, with 11 bases left in between. The CDR3 loop reads CASSLGYGREKLFF. The CDR3 DNA sequence: TGTGCCAGCAGCTTGGGGTATGGGAGGGAAAAACTGTTTTTT.

This clone has a handful of counts. CDR3 amino acids: CASSRDSQETQYF. The CDR3, as DNA: TGTGCCAGCAGTCGGGACAGCCAAGAGACCCAGTACTTC. This chain joins TRBV6-1 and TRBJ2-5, with 7 bases matching TRBD1. The V segment lost 5 bases and the J segment 1 base; nucleotides outside the gene matches: 1. There are 13 residues in the CDR3. Germline values: CDR1 MNHNS, CDR2 SASEGT.

The chain employs TRBV12-2 and TRBJ1-2; TRBD1 is the table's D call and was not checked against the DNA. TRBV12-2 is annotated as a pseudogene. The CDR3 has 16 residues. CDR3 amino acids: CASRLARWTLNYGYTF. CDR3 coding DNA: TGTGCAAGTCGCTTAGCGCGATGGACACTCAACTATGGCTACACCTTC.

V and J are TRBV18 and TRBJ2-6; weak D call: TRBD1 (6 bases). V was clipped by 3 bases and J by 1 base, with 13 bases between them. CDR1 and CDR2 (germline): KGHSH, LQKENI. This CDR3 region has 17 residues. CDR3 in DNA: TGTGCCAGCTCACCCAAGGACAGCGTGTCTGGGGCCAACGTCCTGACTTTC. Translated, it gives CASSPKDSVSGANVLTF.

This rearrangement joins TRBV6-6 to TRBJ2-5; D call uncertain. The J call may be wrong; the DNA end is better matched by TRBJ2-7. Germline V gene lookup returns CDR1 MNHNY and CDR2 SVGAGI (reference sequence). This CDR3 spans 12 amino acids. The chain's CDR3 is CASSYGRYEQYF. The CDR3 nucleotides are TGTGCCAGCAGTTACGGGCGCTACGAGCAGTACTTC.

In its sample, this clone was seen once. The V call is TRBV5-1, the J call TRBJ1-6; D might be TRBD1 (6 bases). The CDR3 is made up of 16 amino acids. Germline V gene data show CDR1 as SGHRS and CDR2 as YFSETQ. The V gene lost 4 bases and the J gene lost 0 bases, with 11 bases spanning the gap. In DNA, the CDR3 is TGCGCCAGCAGCGCACAGGGTGTCTCCTATAATTCACCCCTCCACTTT. Amino acids: CASSAQGVSYNSPLHF.

This clone was seen a single time. CDR3 in amino acids: CASSFSSGSGRETQYF. The CDR3 region has the DNA TGTGCCAGCAGCTTCTCTAGCGGTTCGGGCAGGGAGACCCAGTACTTC. The chain is built from TRBV7-2 and TRBJ2-5; 7 bases match TRBD2. The germline V gene has CDR1 SGHTA and CDR2 FQGNSA. The length of the CDR3 is 16 residues. V lost 3 bases to trimming and J lost 5 bases; unmatched junction nucleotides: 12. Combining the CDR3 with reference TRBV7-2 and TRBJ2-5 gives the whole variable domain GAGVSQSPSNKVTEKGKDVELRCDPISGHTALYWYRQSLGQGLEFLIYFQGNSAPDKSGLPSDRFSAERTGGSVSTLTIQRTQQEDSAVYLCASSFSSGSGRETQYFGPGTRLLVL.